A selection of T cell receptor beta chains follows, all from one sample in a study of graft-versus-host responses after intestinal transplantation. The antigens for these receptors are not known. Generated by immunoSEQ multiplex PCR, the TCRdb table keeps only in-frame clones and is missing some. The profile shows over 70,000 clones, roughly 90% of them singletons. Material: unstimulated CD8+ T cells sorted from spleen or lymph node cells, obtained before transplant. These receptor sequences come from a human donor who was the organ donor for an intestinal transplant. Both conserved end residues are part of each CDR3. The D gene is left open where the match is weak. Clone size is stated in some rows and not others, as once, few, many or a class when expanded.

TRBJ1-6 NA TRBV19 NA TGTGCCAGTAATCAGGGGTCTTGGTATAATTCACCCCTCCACTTT CASNQGSWYNSPLHF
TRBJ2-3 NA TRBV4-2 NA TGTGCCAGCAGCCAACCAATTAGCGGCACAGATACGCAGTATTTT CASSQPISGTDTQYF
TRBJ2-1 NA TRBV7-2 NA TGTGCCAGCAGCGACAGGAACAGGCAGTTCTTC CASSDRNRQFF
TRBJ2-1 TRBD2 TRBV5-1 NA TGCGCCAGCAGCTTGGTTGTACTAGCGGGGGTTCACTCCTACAATGAGCAGTTCTTC CASSLVVLAGVHSYNEQFF
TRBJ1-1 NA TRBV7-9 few TGTGCCAGCAGCTTAGGGGTGGGGACTCCGGGGGCTTTCTTT CASSLGVGTPGAFF
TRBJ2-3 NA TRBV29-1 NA TGCAGCGTTGTCCCAGGGGTGGCAGATACGCAGTATTTT CSVVPGVADTQYF
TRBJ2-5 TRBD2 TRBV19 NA TGTGCCAGTAGTCTTCAGTCGGGACTAGCGGGGGAAGAGACCCAGTACTTC CASSLQSGLAGEETQYF
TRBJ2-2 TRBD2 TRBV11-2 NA TGTGCCAGCACCCCTGGGGGGGTGGTCACCGGGGAGCTGTTTTTT CASTPGGVVTGELFF
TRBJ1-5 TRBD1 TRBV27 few TGTGCCAGCAGTCCCGGGACAGGGGTCAATCAGCCCCAGCATTTT CASSPGTGVNQPQHF
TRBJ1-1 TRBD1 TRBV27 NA TGTGCCAGCAGTTTAGGGACAGCCAACACTGAAGCTTTCTTT CASSLGTANTEAFF
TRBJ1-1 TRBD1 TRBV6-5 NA TGTGCCAGCAATCCGACAGGGGGGAACACTGAAGCTTTCTTT CASNPTGGNTEAFF
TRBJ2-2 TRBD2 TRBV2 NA TGTGCCAGCAGAGACCCGGGACTAGCGGGGGGGCCGAGCACCGGGGAGCTGTTTTTT CASRDPGLAGGPSTGELFF
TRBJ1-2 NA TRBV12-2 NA TGTGCAAGTCGCTCCCCGAGGGCTCGCATGTCAGCTAACTATGGCTACACCTTC CASRSPRARMSANYGYTF
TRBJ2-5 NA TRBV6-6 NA TGTGCCAGCAGTTACTCCCCAGGGGAAACCCAGTACTTC CASSYSPGETQYF
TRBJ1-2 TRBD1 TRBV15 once TGTGCCACCAGCCCTCGGACAGGGGGCGGTTATGGCTACACCTTC CATSPRTGGGYGYTF
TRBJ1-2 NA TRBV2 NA TGTGCCAGCAGTGGCCACAGGGCCCAGGGTGGCTACACCTTC CASSGHRAQGGYTF
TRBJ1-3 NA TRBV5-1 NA TGCGCCAGCAGCTTGTTCGAACAGTCTGGAAACACCATATATTTT CASSLFEQSGNTIYF
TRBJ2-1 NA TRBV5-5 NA TGTGCCAGCAGCTTGGTCGGGACATCTAACAATGAGCAGTTCTTC CASSLVGTSNNEQFF
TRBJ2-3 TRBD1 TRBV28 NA TGTGCCAATCGGGACAGGGAGACAGATACGCAGTATTTT CANRDRETDTQYF
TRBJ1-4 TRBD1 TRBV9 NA TGTGCCAGCAGCGTAGGGGGACAGAGGGGAGAAAAACTGTTTTTT CASSVGGQRGEKLFF
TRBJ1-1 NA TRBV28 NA TGTGCCAGCAAAATCCCGGGGGGGGGCACTGAAGCTTTCTTT CASKIPGGGTEAFF
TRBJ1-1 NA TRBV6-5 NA TGTGCCAGCAGTTACTTCCAGGAGAACACTGAAGCTTTCTTT CASSYFQENTEAFF